These T cell receptor beta chains were read from a single sample in a study of T cell responses to AZD1222 COVID-19 vaccine. The assay was immunoSEQ multiplex PCR, and TCRdb's table has in-frame clones only and misses some. The sample yields some 130,000 clones, roughly 85% seen once. This specimen consisted of peripheral blood, obtained on day 0 of AZD1222 vaccination. These receptors originate from an adult in good health. The conserved cysteine and the conserved F or W are not part of the CDR3 here.

V: TRBV10-3
length: 13
CDR3: AISERGRGNQPQH

V: TRBV18
length: 13
CDR3: ASSPPGRTQETQY

V: TRBV7-2
length: 12
CDR3: ASSLSDGTYEQY

V: TRBV6-5
length: 12
CDR3: ATRPGHLYNEQF

V: TRBV28
length: 13
CDR3: ASSPMGQGYYGYT

V: TRBV7-9
length: 14
CDR3: ASSYGLAGPSYEQY

V: TRBV19
length: 14
CDR3: ASSIRASGNTGELF

V: TRBV5-1
length: 12
CDR3: ASSGTGTPDTQY

V: TRBV2
length: 12
CDR3: ASSEKGGADTQY

V: TRBV25-1
length: 10
CDR3: AVGDYTDTQY

V: TRBV9
length: 13
CDR3: ASSAGDSFNYGYT

V: TRBV30
length: 12
CDR3: AWSVAGRSQPQH

V: TRBV7-2
length: 11
CDR3: ASSLASVTEQF

V: TRBV5-4
length: 13
CDR3: ASSRGESSYNEQF

V: TRBV27
length: 13
CDR3: ASSGAGRDNNEQF

V: TRBV7-6
length: 11
CDR3: ASNMASTDEQY

V: TRBV3-1/TRBV3-2
length: 11
CDR3: ASSYNDNQPQH

V: TRBV11-3
length: 13
CDR3: ASSIDSTPSYEQY

V: TRBV7-9
length: 14
CDR3: ASSSYRGSMNTEAF

V: TRBV5-1
length: 16
CDR3: ASSLSATGQGETGELF

V: TRBV6-5
length: 13
CDR3: ASRASGDSGNTIY

V: TRBV28
length: 11
CDR3: ASSLGQDYEQY

V: TRBV7-9
length: 15
CDR3: ASSPPEASIGAGELF

V: TRBV5-4
length: 15
CDR3: ASSLVPTRGRRDEQY

V: TRBV12-3/TRBV12-4
length: 10
CDR3: ASSPETYGYT

V: TRBV5-4
length: 14
CDR3: ASSLLVGQGTDTQY

V: TRBV3-1/TRBV3-2
length: 13
CDR3: ASSQGLAGAYEQY

V: TRBV19
length: 12
CDR3: ASTFLGGNQPQH

V: TRBV11-1
length: 12
CDR3: ASSLAGLSTEAF

V: TRBV27
length: 12
CDR3: ASSRSGTGDEQY

V: TRBV7-2
length: 11
CDR3: ASSTDPIETQY

V: TRBV27
length: 14
CDR3: ASSLLGQRGDSPLH

V: TRBV5-1
length: 12
CDR3: ASSPGLAGNEQY

V: TRBV18
length: 11
CDR3: ASSPTGPYEQY

V: TRBV3-1/TRBV3-2
length: 13
CDR3: ASSPDRATYNEQF

V: TRBV7-8
length: 14
CDR3: ASSLNRAYGDYGYT

V: TRBV2
length: 11
CDR3: ASRQDYDQPQH

V: TRBV18
length: 11
CDR3: ASGQSSNEKLF

V: TRBV27
length: 14
CDR3: ASSTTRVVGNQPQH

V: TRBV5-1
length: 12
CDR3: ASSTKTGNEKLF

V: TRBV5-8
length: 13
CDR3: ASSFPGFSFYEQY

V: TRBV11-2
length: 11
CDR3: ASSLVSNTEAF

V: TRBV19
length: 12
CDR3: ASRRTGGSPEAF

V: TRBV3-1/TRBV3-2
length: 10
CDR3: ASSLMDSPLH

V: TRBV2
length: 13
CDR3: ASSPGTLGSNEQF

V: TRBV5-1
length: 12
CDR3: ASSRTGTDEKLF

V: TRBV5-6
length: 12
CDR3: ASSYDRGAQPQH